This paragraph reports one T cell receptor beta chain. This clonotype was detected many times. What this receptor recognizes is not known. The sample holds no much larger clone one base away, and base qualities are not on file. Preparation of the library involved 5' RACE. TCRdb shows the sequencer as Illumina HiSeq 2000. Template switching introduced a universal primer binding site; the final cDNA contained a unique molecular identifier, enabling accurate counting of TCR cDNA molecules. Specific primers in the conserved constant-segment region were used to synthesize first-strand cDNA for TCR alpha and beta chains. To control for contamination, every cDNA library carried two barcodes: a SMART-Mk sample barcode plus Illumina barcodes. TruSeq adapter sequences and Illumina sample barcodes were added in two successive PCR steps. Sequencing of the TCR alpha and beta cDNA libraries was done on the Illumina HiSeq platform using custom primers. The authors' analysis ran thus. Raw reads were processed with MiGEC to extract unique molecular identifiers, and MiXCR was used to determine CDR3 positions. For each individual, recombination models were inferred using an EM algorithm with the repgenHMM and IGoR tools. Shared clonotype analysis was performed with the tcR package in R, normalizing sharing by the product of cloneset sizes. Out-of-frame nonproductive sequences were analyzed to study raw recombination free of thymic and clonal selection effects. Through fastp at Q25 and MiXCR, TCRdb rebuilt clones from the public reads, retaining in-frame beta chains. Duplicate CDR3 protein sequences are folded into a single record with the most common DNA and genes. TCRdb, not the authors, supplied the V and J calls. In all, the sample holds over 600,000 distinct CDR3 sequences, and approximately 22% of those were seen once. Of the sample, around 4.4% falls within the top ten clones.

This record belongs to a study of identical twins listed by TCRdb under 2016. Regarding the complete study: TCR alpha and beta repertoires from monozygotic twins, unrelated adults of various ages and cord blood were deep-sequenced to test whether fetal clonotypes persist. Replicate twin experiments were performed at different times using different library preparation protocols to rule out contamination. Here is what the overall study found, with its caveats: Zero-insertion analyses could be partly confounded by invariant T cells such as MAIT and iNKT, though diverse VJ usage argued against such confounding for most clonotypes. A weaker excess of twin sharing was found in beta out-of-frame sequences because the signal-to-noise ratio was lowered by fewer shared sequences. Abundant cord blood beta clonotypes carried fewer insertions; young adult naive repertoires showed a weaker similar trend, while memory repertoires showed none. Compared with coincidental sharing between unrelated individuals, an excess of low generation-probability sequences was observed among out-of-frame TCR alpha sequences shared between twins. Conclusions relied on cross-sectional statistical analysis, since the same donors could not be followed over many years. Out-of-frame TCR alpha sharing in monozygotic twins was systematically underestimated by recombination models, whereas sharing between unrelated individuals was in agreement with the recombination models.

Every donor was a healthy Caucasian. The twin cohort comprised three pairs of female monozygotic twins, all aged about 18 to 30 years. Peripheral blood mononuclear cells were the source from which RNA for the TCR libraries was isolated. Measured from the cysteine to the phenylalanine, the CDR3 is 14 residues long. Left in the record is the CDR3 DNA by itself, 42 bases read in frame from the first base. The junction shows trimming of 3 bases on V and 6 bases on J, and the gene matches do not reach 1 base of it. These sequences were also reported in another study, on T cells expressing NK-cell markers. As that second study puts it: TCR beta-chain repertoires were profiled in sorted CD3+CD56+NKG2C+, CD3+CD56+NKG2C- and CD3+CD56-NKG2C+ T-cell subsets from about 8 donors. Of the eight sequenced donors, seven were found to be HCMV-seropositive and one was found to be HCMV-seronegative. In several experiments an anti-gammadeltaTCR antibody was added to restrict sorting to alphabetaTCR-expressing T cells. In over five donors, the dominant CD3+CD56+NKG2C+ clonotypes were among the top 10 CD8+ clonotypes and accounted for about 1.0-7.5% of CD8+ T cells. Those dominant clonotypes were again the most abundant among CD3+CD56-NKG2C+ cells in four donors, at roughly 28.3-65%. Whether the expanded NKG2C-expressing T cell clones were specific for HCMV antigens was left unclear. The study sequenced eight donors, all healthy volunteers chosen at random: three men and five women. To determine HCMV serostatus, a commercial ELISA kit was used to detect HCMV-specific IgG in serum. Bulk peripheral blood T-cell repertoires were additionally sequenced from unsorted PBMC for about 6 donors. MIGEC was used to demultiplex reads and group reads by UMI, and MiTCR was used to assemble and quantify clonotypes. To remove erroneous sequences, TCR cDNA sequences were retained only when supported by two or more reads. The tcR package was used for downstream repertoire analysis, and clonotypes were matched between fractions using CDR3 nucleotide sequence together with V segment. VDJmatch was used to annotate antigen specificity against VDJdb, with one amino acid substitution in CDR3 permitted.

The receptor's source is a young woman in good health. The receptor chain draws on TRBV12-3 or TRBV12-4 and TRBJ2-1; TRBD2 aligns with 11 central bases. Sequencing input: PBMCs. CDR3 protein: CASSFLAGGNEQFF. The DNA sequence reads TGTGCCAGCAGTTTCCTAGCGGGGGGCAATGAGCAGTTCTTC.